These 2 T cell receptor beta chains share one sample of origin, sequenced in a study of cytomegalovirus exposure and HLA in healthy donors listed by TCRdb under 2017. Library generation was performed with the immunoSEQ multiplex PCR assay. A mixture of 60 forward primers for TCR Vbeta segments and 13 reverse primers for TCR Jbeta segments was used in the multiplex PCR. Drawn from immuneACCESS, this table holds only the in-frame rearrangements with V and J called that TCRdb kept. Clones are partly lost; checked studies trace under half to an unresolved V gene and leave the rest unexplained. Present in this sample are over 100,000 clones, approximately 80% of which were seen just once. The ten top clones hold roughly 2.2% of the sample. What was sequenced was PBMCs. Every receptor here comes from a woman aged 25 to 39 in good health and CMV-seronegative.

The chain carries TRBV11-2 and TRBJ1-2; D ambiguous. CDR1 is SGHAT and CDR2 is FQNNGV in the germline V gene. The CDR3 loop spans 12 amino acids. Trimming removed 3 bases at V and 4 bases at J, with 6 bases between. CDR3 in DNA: TGTGCCAGCAGCTTCCAGGCCTATGGCTACACCTTC. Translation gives CASSFQAYGYTF.

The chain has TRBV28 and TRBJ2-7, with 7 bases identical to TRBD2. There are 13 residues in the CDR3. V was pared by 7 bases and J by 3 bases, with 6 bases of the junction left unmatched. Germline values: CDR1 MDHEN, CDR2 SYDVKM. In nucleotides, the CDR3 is TGTGCCAGCAAAAAAGCGGGGAGCTACGAGCAGTACTTC. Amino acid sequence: CASKKAGSYEQYF.